The clone carrying this T cell receptor (beta chain) was seen ten or more times. Its specificity is not known. The ends were cut back, 1 base at V and 1 base at J, with 5 bases in the middle. Germline CDR1 and CDR2: SGHTA and FQGNSA. This CDR3 contains 14 residues. The data belong to a study of T cell repertoires in cytomegalovirus infection. The wider study: Based on public TCR beta signatures, there were indications of CMV infection and of a matching HLA type.

Broader study findings: HLA-C-restricted CMV-specific TCR beta clonotypes prevailed in the ex vivo response.

Using its own MiXCR run on the reads, TCRdb lists one record per CDR3 protein. The repertoire has a few hundred thousand distinct CDR3 sequences, around 13% of them found once; the top ten carry around 9.5%. The TCR comes from a human donor in good health (CMV status not recorded). Some clones in this sample may be carry-over from other donors' samples. This chain joins TRBV7-2 and TRBJ1-5; no clear D. The source material was PBMCs. The CDR3, as DNA: TGTGCCAGCAGCTTAGGTCTAAGCAATCAGCCCCAGCATTTT. Encoded protein: CASSLGLSNQPQHF.